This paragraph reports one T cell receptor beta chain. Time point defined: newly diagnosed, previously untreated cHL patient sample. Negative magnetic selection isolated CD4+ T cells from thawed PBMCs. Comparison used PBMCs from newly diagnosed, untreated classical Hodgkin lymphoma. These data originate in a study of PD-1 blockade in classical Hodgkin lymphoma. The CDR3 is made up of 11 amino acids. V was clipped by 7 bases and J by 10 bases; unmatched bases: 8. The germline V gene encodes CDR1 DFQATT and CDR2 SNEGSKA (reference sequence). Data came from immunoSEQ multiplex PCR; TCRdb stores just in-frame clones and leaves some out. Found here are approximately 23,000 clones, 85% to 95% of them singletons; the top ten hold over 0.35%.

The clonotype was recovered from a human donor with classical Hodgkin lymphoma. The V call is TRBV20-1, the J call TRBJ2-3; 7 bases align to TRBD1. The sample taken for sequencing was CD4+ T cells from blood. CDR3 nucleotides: TGCAGTGTCAGAACAGGGGACCCGCAGTATTTT. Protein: CSVRTGDPQYF.